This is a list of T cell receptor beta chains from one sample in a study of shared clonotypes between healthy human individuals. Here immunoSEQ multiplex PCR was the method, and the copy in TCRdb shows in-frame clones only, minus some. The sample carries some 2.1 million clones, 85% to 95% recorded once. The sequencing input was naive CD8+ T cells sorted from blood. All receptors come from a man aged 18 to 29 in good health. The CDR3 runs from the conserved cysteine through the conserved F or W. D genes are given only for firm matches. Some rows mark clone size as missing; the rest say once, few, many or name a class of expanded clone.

CDR3nt: TGCGCCAGCAGTTGGGACAGGGTAACCTACAATGAACAGTTCTTC
CDR3aa: CASSWDRVTYNEQFF
v_gene: TRBV10-2
d_gene: TRBD1
j_gene: TRBJ2-1
abundance: .

CDR3nt: TGTGCCAGTAGTATAGCTCTCCCGGGACATGGGCTTAACGAGCAGTACTTC
CDR3aa: CASSIALPGHGLNEQYF
v_gene: TRBV19
d_gene: .
j_gene: TRBJ2-7
abundance: .

CDR3nt: TGTGCCAGCAGTTCTGGTACTGAAGCTTTCTTT
CDR3aa: CASSSGTEAFF
v_gene: TRBV6-6
d_gene: .
j_gene: TRBJ1-1
abundance: .

CDR3nt: TGTGCCAGCAGCTTGGCGACGGGAGGGCCCCACGAGCAGTACTTC
CDR3aa: CASSLATGGPHEQYF
v_gene: TRBV5-6
d_gene: TRBD2
j_gene: TRBJ2-7
abundance: .

CDR3nt: TGTGCTAGCAGCTCTCTAGCGGGAGTGCCCGGGGAGCTGTTTTTT
CDR3aa: CASSSLAGVPGELFF
v_gene: TRBV7-7
d_gene: TRBD2
j_gene: TRBJ2-2
abundance: .

CDR3nt: TGCAGCGTTGATGGGCTAGGGGGTGGCTACGAGCAGTACTTC
CDR3aa: CSVDGLGGGYEQYF
v_gene: TRBV29-1
d_gene: .
j_gene: TRBJ2-7
abundance: .

CDR3nt: TGTGCCTGGACCGTCGTGGGGTTGACAGATACGCAGTATTTT
CDR3aa: CAWTVVGLTDTQYF
v_gene: TRBV30
d_gene: .
j_gene: TRBJ2-3
abundance: .

CDR3nt: TGTGCCAGCAGCTCGGCCGCCTACTCCTACGAGCAGTACTTC
CDR3aa: CASSSAAYSYEQYF
v_gene: TRBV5-6
d_gene: .
j_gene: TRBJ2-7
abundance: .

CDR3nt: TGTGCCAGCAGTATCACGGGTTACGAGCAGTACTTC
CDR3aa: CASSITGYEQYF
v_gene: TRBV27
d_gene: .
j_gene: TRBJ2-7
abundance: .

CDR3nt: TGCGCCAGCAGTCCTAGCGGGGGTGGTGAGCAGTTCTTC
CDR3aa: CASSPSGGGEQFF
v_gene: TRBV10-1
d_gene: TRBD2
j_gene: TRBJ2-1
abundance: .

CDR3nt: TGTGCCAGCAGCTCCCCATACACCGGGGAGCTGTTTTTT
CDR3aa: CASSSPYTGELFF
v_gene: TRBV5-6
d_gene: .
j_gene: TRBJ2-2
abundance: once

CDR3nt: TGTGCCAGCAGCGCCGGGGGTAGTGGTTCACCCCTCCACTTT
CDR3aa: CASSAGGSGSPLHF
v_gene: TRBV7-9
d_gene: .
j_gene: TRBJ1-6
abundance: .

CDR3nt: TGTGCCAGCAGCTTTCGTCTCTCAGCGGGGCAGACCTACGAGCAGTACTTC
CDR3aa: CASSFRLSAGQTYEQYF
v_gene: TRBV11-3
d_gene: TRBD2
j_gene: TRBJ2-7
abundance: .

CDR3nt: TGTGCCAGCAGTGAAGTAGGGGGCGCTGGAAACACCATATATTTT
CDR3aa: CASSEVGGAGNTIYF
v_gene: TRBV25-1
d_gene: TRBD1
j_gene: TRBJ1-3
abundance: .

CDR3nt: TGTGCCAGCAGCGCGCCGGTGGGCCATGAGCAGTTCTTC
CDR3aa: CASSAPVGHEQFF
v_gene: TRBV5-6
d_gene: .
j_gene: TRBJ2-1
abundance: .

CDR3nt: TGTGCCAGCAGTTTGGGGCAGGGAGGTCCAGATACGCAGTATTTT
CDR3aa: CASSLGQGGPDTQYF
v_gene: TRBV28
d_gene: .
j_gene: TRBJ2-3
abundance: once

CDR3nt: TGTGCCAGCAGCTTAATACCGGACTCAGGGGAGCTGTTTTTT
CDR3aa: CASSLIPDSGELFF
v_gene: TRBV13
d_gene: .
j_gene: TRBJ2-2
abundance: .

CDR3nt: TGTGCCAGCAGTTACTCGAGAGGTTCCTTGGAGACCCAGTACTTC
CDR3aa: CASSYSRGSLETQYF
v_gene: TRBV6-5
d_gene: .
j_gene: TRBJ2-5
abundance: .

CDR3nt: TGTGCCAGCAGTTACTCCGGGACTGCCTACAATGAGCAGTTCTTC
CDR3aa: CASSYSGTAYNEQFF
v_gene: TRBV6-5
d_gene: .
j_gene: TRBJ2-1
abundance: .

CDR3nt: TGTGCCAGTCGTCTTAGCGGCTCCTACAATGAGCAGTTCTTC
CDR3aa: CASRLSGSYNEQFF
v_gene: TRBV19
d_gene: .
j_gene: TRBJ2-1
abundance: .